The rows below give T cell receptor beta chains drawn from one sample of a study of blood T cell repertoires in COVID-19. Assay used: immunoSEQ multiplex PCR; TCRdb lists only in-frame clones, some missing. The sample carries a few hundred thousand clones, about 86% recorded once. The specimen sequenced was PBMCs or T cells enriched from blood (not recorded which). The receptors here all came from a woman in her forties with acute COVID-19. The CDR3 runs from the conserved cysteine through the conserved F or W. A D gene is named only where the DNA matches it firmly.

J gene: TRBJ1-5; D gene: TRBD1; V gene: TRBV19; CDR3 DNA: TGTGCCAGTAGTATAAACCAGGGGGCATGGGGCAATCAGCCCCAGCATTTT; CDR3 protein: CASSINQGAWGNQPQHF
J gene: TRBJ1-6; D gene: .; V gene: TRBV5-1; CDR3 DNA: TGCGCCAGCAGCTTGGCGCCCGGGGAATATCATTCACCCCTCCACTTT; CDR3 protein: CASSLAPGEYHSPLHF
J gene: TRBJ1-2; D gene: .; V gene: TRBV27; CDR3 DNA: TGTGCCAGCAGTTTTCGACTACAGGGCTATGGCTACACCTTC; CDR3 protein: CASSFRLQGYGYTF
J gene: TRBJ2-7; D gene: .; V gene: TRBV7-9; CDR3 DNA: TGTGCCAGCAGCTTCTATAACAGAGTTTTTAAATCCTACGAGCAGTACTTC; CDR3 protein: CASSFYNRVFKSYEQYF
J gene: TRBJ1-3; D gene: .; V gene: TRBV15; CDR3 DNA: TGTGCCACCAGCAGAGACCGGTTTGGTGGAAACACCATATATTTT; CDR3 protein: CATSRDRFGGNTIYF
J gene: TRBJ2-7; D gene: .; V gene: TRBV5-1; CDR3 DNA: TGCGCCAGCAGCTTGGCCCTCAGACGGGGGTTCTCCTACGAGCAGTACTTC; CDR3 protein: CASSLALRRGFSYEQYF
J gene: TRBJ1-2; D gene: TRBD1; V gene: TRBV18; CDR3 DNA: TGTGCCAGCTCACCAGACAGGGCAAACTATGGCTACACCTTC; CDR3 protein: CASSPDRANYGYTF
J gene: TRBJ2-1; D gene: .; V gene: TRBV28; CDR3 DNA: TGTGCCAGCAGTCCCCCTGGGAAGGGGTTGGATGAGCAGTTCTTC; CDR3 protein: CASSPPGKGLDEQFF
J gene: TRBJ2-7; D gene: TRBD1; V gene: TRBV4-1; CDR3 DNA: TGCGCCAGCAGCCACCTTTTTTGGACAGGGACCTACGAGCAGTACTTC; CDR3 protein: CASSHLFWTGTYEQYF
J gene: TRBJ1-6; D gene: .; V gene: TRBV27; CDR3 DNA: TGTGCCAGCAGTGCGGGGGGCTGGTCACCCCTCCACTTT; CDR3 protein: CASSAGGWSPLHF
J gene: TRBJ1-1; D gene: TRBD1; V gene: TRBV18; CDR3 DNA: TGTGCCAGCTTACGCCCGGAGGACAGGGTTAGAGCTTTCTTT; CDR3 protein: CASLRPEDRVRAFF
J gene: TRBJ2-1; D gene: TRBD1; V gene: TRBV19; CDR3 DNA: TGTGCCAGTAGTATCCCGGGACAGGGCTACAATGAGCAGTTCTTC; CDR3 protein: CASSIPGQGYNEQFF
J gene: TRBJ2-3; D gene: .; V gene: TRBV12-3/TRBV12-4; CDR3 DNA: TGTGCCAGCAGTTGGAGGGAGGCAGATACGCAGTATTTT; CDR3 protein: CASSWREADTQYF
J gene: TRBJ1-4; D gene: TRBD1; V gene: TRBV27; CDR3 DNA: TGTGCCAGCCGCAGGGGGCAAAGTAATGAAAAACTGTTTTTT; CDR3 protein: CASRRGQSNEKLFF